The 21 T cell receptor beta chains listed next were all sequenced from one sample in a study of cytomegalovirus exposure and HLA in healthy donors. Sequencing used immunoSEQ multiplex PCR; TCRdb keeps in-frame clones, though not all of them. The sample has about 150,000 clones, about 91% seen once. The sequenced material came from PBMCs. The origin of the receptors is a woman aged 18-29 years in good health and CMV-seropositive.

The chain uses TRBV29-1 and TRBJ2-3; no reliable D call. Germline CDR1 and CDR2: SQVTM and ANQGSEA. CDR3 size: 11 residues. With 7 bases removed from V and 3 bases from J, the gap between germline ends came to 8 bases. The CDR3 coding sequence is TGCAGCGCCCAGCGAACAGATACGCAGTATTTT. It is translated as CSAQRTDTQYF.

This chain uses TRBV7-3 with TRBJ2-2; D is unclear. The CDR3 extends over 14 amino acids. V lost 3 bases, J lost 6 bases, and 11 bases lay in between. The germline gives CDR1 SGHTA, CDR2 FQGTGA. CDR3 nucleotide sequence: TGTGCCAGCAGCTTGTCTTCGTCAGCCGGGGAGCTGTTTTTT. This codes for CASSLSSSAGELFF.

The chain employs TRBV6-5 and TRBJ2-7; 8 positions agree with TRBD1. The J segment lost 3 bases and the V segment lost 5 bases, leaving 6 bases of the junction unmatched. The germline V gene encodes CDR1 MNHEY and CDR2 SVGAGI. The CDR3 is made up of 14 amino acids. CDR3: CASSRGTGYYEQYF. The CDR3 DNA sequence: TGTGCCAGCAGTAGGGGGACAGGATACTACGAGCAGTACTTC.

CDR3 bases: TGTGCCAGCAGTACAGGGACCTACGAGCAGTACTTC. Residues: CASSTGTYEQYF. V is TRBV6-5 and J is TRBJ2-7; maybe TRBD1 (6 bases). The CDR3 totals 12 residues. Between the trimmed V and J ends, which lost 5 bases and 2 bases, there was a span of 7 bases. Germline V gene sequence: CDR1 MNHEY, CDR2 SVGAGI.

The V gene is TRBV11-1, the J gene TRBJ2-5; 8 positions match TRBD1. Germline V gene lookup returns CDR1 SGHAT and CDR2 FQDESV (reference sequence). This CDR3 is 15 amino acids long. Trimming cost V 5 bases and J 2 bases; bases outside gene matches: 7. The CDR3, as DNA: TGTGCCAGCAGCCCCCGGACAGGGATGCAAGAGACCCAGTACTTC. This translates into CASSPRTGMQETQYF.

The J gene is TRBJ2-3, the V gene TRBV5-1; possibly TRBD2 for D (6 bases). Deletions cut 7 bases from V and 3 bases from J, with 6 bases between. The CDR3 is 11 amino acids. The germline V gene encodes CDR1 SGHRS and CDR2 YFSETQ. The DNA of the CDR3 is TGCGCCAGCCGGGGGACAGATACGCAGTATTTT. This sequence encodes CASRGTDTQYF.

This clone came up once. The rearrangement uses TRBV28 and TRBJ1-5; 10 nucleotides line up with TRBD1. In germline, CDR1 is MDHEN, CDR2 SYDVKM. This CDR3 spans 15 amino acids. Unmatched junction bases numbered 3, after V lost 3 bases and J lost 4 bases. The CDR3 DNA follows: TGTGCCAGCAGTTTGGGGGGACAGGGGAATCAGCCCCAGCATTTT. The encoded protein is CASSLGGQGNQPQHF.

As to this clone: Sequence at one end of the junction differs from germline and may be a read error. The V call is TRBV7-3, the J call TRBJ2-7; 7 nucleotides line up with TRBD1. The germline V gene has CDR1 SGHTA and CDR2 FQGTGA. CDR3 size: 13 residues. The CDR3: CASSITQGYEQYF. The CDR3 coding sequence is TGTGCCAGCAGCATAACACAGGGGTACGAGCAGTACTTC.

The chain has TRBV5-4 and TRBJ1-3; no reliable D call. The germline gives CDR1 SGHNT, CDR2 YYREEE (reference sequence). The length of the CDR3 is 13 residues. The V end was cut by 2 bases, the J end by 0 bases, with 3 bases between. CDR3 coding DNA: TGTGCCAGCAGCTTCTACTCTGGAAACACCATATATTTT. It yields the protein CASSFYSGNTIYF.

V is TRBV19 and J is TRBJ1-2, with 10 bases that match TRBD1. With V trimmed by 5 bases and J by 6 bases, 3 bases remained unmatched. The CDR3 sequence is 13 residues long. Germline values: CDR1 LNHDA, CDR2 SQIVND (reference sequence). The CDR3 loop reads CASSPGQGNGYTF. The CDR3 bases are TGTGCCAGTAGTCCGGGACAGGGGAATGGCTACACCTTC.

The V gene is TRBV30, the J gene TRBJ1-1; tentatively, D is TRBD1 (5 bases). The V gene lost 1 base and the J gene lost 2 bases, with 8 bases spanning the gap. This CDR3 has 13 residues. CDR1 is GTSNPN, CDR2 SVGIG, per germline (reference sequence). The CDR3: CAWSEGPNTEAFF. DNA of the CDR3: TGTGCCTGGAGTGAGGGGCCAAACACTGAAGCTTTCTTT.

The chain combines TRBV9 with TRBJ2-3, with 7 bases that match TRBD1. CDR1 and CDR2 (germline): SGDLS, YYNGEE. CDR3 length: 17 residues. Trimming took 0 bases from V and 2 from J; bases not matched to a gene: 9. The CDR3 DNA reads as TGTGCCAGCAGCGTAGCCCCGACAGGGTGGAACACAGATACGCAGTATTTT. Its translation is CASSVAPTGWNTDTQYF. The variable domain in full, completed from reference TRBV9 and TRBJ2-3, reads DSGVTQTPKHLITATGQRVTLRCSPRSGDLSVYWYQQSLDQGLQFLIQYYNGEERAKGNILERFSAQQFPDLHSELNLSSLELGDSALYFCASSVAPTGWNTDTQYFGPGTRLTVL.

The V gene is TRBV28, the J gene TRBJ2-7; no definite D call. V was clipped by 3 bases and J by 4 bases, with 7 bases between them. The CDR3 spans 12 residues. CDR1 is MDHEN, CDR2 SYDVKM, per germline. CDR3 nucleotides: TGTGCCAGCAGTTTTATGGAGTACGAGCAGTACTTC. The encoded protein is CASSFMEYEQYF.

The chain is built from TRBV5-1 and TRBJ2-1; 8 positions match TRBD2. The CDR3 contains 16 residues. Per germline, CDR1 SGHRS and CDR2 YFSETQ. V dropped 4 bases and J dropped 2; count of bases not matched to a gene: 8. Here the CDR3 reads CASSLTGGGAYNEQFF. For the CDR3, the DNA is TGCGCCAGCAGCCTAACGGGGGGGGGCGCCTACAATGAGCAGTTCTTC.

The chain carries TRBV18 and TRBJ2-7; 10 bases are a match to TRBD1. Germline V gene sequence: CDR1 KGHSH, CDR2 LQKENI. Trimming at V came to 3 bases and at J to 1 base, leaving 9 bases not matched to a gene. This CDR3 region has 17 residues. The CDR3 nucleotides are TGTGCCAGCTCACCCGTCGGCCCGGGACAGGGGTCCTACGAGCAGTACTTC. This translates into CASSPVGPGQGSYEQYF.

The chain uses TRBV28 and TRBJ1-5, with 7 bases aligning to TRBD1. CDR1 is MDHEN and CDR2 is SYDVKM in the germline V gene. This CDR3 comprises 15 residues. Trimming at V came to 6 bases and at J to 4 bases, leaving 9 bases not matched to a gene. The CDR3 nucleotides read TGTGCCAGCAGCCCTGACAGGGCCACAAATCAGCCCCAGCATTTT. Translating gives CASSPDRATNQPQHF.

On this clone: An end of the junction does not agree with germline; a read error may underlie this. The CDR3 DNA sequence: TGTGCCTGGGCCGGGACAGGAGAGTCTGGATGTAGTTTT. Encoded protein: CAWAGTGESGCSF. The rearrangement links TRBV30 to TRBJ1-3, with 8 bases matching TRBD1. The V gene's germline CDR1 is GTSNPN and CDR2 SVGIG (reference sequence). This CDR3 is built from 13 residues.

The chain couples TRBV28 to TRBJ2-3; D gene unclear. This CDR3 spans 11 amino acids. V gave up 6 bases and J gave up 4 bases, with 5 bases separating them. The germline V gene has CDR1 MDHEN and CDR2 SYDVKM. The CDR3 nucleotides are TGTGCCAGCAGGCAGGCAGATACGCAGTATTTT. It encodes CASRQADTQYF.

CDR3 nucleotide sequence: TGTGCCAGCAGTTTTGGACAGGGGGCAACCTACGAGCAGTACTTC. Residues: CASSFGQGATYEQYF. The rearrangement uses TRBV6-5 and TRBJ2-7; TRBD1 matches 11 bases. CDR1 and CDR2 (germline): MNHEY, SVGAGI. CDR3 size: 15 residues. After removal of 4 bases from V and 2 bases from J, the junction contained 4 bases not matched to a gene.

The V gene is TRBV6-1, the J gene TRBJ1-5, with D uncertain. The ends were cut back, 1 base at V and 6 bases at J, with 4 bases in the middle. This CDR3 region has 12 residues. Germline V gene data show CDR1 as MNHNS and CDR2 as SASEGT. Written as DNA, the CDR3 is TGTGCCAGCAGTGAAGGGAGTCAGCCCCAGCATTTT. It translates to CASSEGSQPQHF.

This chain uses TRBV7-9 with TRBJ1-1; unclear D gene. CDR1 is SEHNR and CDR2 is FQNEAQ in the germline V gene (reference sequence). The CDR3 length is 13 residues. V was shortened by 1 base and J by 5 bases, with 8 bases between the two germline ends. As DNA, the CDR3 is TGTGCCAGCAGCTTAGGGGCAGGAACTGAAGCTTTCTTT. Translating gives CASSLGAGTEAFF.